The entry below gives a single T cell receptor beta chain sequence along with its context. This sample was taken from a study of T cell changes during pregnancy in multiple sclerosis. There are 13 residues in the CDR3. From germline, CDR1 is MGHRA and CDR2 YSYEKL. V was shortened by 0 bases and J by 11 bases, with 10 bases between the two germline ends. Clones were sequenced by immunoSEQ multiplex PCR, and TCRdb holds only the in-frame ones, with some missing. The data hold fewer than 85,000 clones, with about 93% observed a single time. This chain connects TRBV4-1 to TRBJ1-4; D not certain. The clonotype was recovered from a female donor in good health, enrolled as a control in a pregnancy study. Sample: peripheral blood, taken in the first trimester of pregnancy. The DNA of the CDR3 is TGCGCCAGCAGCCAAGATGGGTTAGCGAAACTGTTTTTT. Its protein is CASSQDGLAKLFF.